Below are 16 T cell receptor beta chains sequenced from a single sample in a study of cytomegalovirus exposure and HLA in healthy donors. This PCR relied on a set of 60 Vbeta primers and 13 Jbeta primers. Here immunoSEQ multiplex PCR was the method, and the copy in TCRdb shows in-frame clones only, minus some. Of 140,000 or so clones in the sample, roughly 85% were seen once. Sequences were obtained from PBMCs. The receptors shown here come from a woman in her twenties or thirties in good health and CMV-seronegative.

The chain is built from TRBV27 and TRBJ1-1; tentatively, D is TRBD1 (6 bases). Trimming left V 3 bases short and J 1 base short, with 9 bases between. CDR3 length: 14 residues. The germline V gene has CDR1 MNHEY and CDR2 SMNVEV (reference sequence). The CDR3 reads CASSFRGQNTEAFF. DNA for the CDR3: TGTGCCAGCAGTTTCAGGGGACAGAACACTGAAGCTTTCTTT.

The CDR3 sequence is CASSWTGGTDTGELFF. CDR3 DNA sequence: TGCGCCAGCAGCTGGACAGGGGGCACGGACACCGGGGAGCTGTTTTTT. V and J are TRBV5-1 and TRBJ2-2; 11 nucleotides align to TRBD1. J lost 3 bases, V lost 3 bases, and 4 bases had no gene match. Per the germline V gene, CDR1 is SGHRS and CDR2 is YFSETQ. The CDR3 sequence is 16 residues long.

The chain recombines TRBV19 with TRBJ2-1, with 9 bases aligning to TRBD1. This CDR3 spans 17 amino acids. V trimming: 1 base; J trimming: 4 bases; junction bases outside the gene matches: 8. In germline, CDR1 is LNHDA, CDR2 SQIVND (reference sequence). The CDR3 sequence is CASSIGPQGAPYNEQFF. The CDR3 bases are TGTGCCAGTAGTATAGGACCACAGGGGGCGCCTTACAATGAGCAGTTCTTC.

This clone showed up just once. V and J are TRBV4-3 and TRBJ2-7, with 11 bases that match TRBD1. The CDR3 is 16 amino acids. The junction had 10 bases not matched to a gene; V was cut back by 3 bases and J by 6 bases. Germline CDR1 is LGHNA and CDR2 is YSLEER. The CDR3 sequence: CASSQVGTGGLTEQYF. CDR3 DNA: TGCGCCAGCAGCCAGGTCGGGACAGGGGGTCTCACCGAGCAGTACTTC.

The chain links TRBV5-6 to TRBJ1-1, with 9 bases aligning to TRBD1. This CDR3 spans 18 amino acids. Germline V gene sequence: CDR1 SGHDT, CDR2 YYEEEE. V trimming: 0 bases; J trimming: 11 bases; junction bases outside the gene matches: 20. CDR3 sequence: CASSLGGARQGVDPRAFF. The CDR3 DNA reads TGTGCCAGCAGCTTGGGGGGAGCTAGACAGGGGGTGGATCCGAGGGCTTTCTTT.

This clone was detected a few times. The genes are TRBV4-3 and TRBJ1-4; 8 bases match TRBD1. V gave up 3 bases and J gave up 12 bases; unmatched junction bases: 18. Germline V CDR1 and CDR2: LGHNA, YSLEER. The CDR3 is 17 amino acids. The CDR3 loop reads CASSQSPLGQGLRELFF. The CDR3 DNA reads TGCGCCAGCAGCCAGAGCCCACTAGGACAGGGTCTAAGGGAACTGTTTTTT.

CDR3 in amino acids: CASSDTSGGATDTQYF. The CDR3 DNA is TGTGCCAGCAGTGACACTAGCGGGGGGGCCACAGATACGCAGTATTTT. The gene calls are TRBV6-4 and TRBJ2-3; 13 bases match TRBD2. V trimming: 2 bases; J trimming: 2 bases; junction bases outside the gene matches: 1. The CDR3 is 16 amino acids. The germline V gene encodes CDR1 MRHNA and CDR2 SNTAGT.

The rearrangement links TRBV30 to TRBJ1-5, with 7 bases identical to TRBD1. This CDR3 region has 13 residues. Germline lookup yields CDR1 GTSNPN and CDR2 SVGIG (reference sequence). The V and J ends lost 5 bases and 4 bases, in that order; junction bases with no gene match: 5. The CDR3 sequence is CAWQLQGNQPQHF. CDR3 coding DNA: TGTGCCTGGCAGCTACAGGGGAATCAGCCCCAGCATTTT. Complete variable domain (other parts from reference TRBV30 and TRBJ1-5): SQTIHQWPATLVQPVGSPLSLECTVEGTSNPNLYWYRQAAGRGLQLLFYSVGIGQISSEVPQNLSASRPQDRQFILSSKKLLLSDSGFYLCAWQLQGNQPQHFGDGTRLSIL.

The genes are TRBV11-3 and TRBJ2-3; D remains unclear. The CDR3 contains 15 residues. The ends were cut back, 3 bases at V and 1 base at J, with 11 bases in the middle. CDR1 is SGHNT, CDR2 YENEEA, per germline. The CDR3 loop reads CASSLKAGGTDTQYF. The CDR3 DNA reads as TGTGCCAGCAGCTTGAAGGCTGGAGGCACAGATACGCAGTATTTT.

CDR3 in DNA: TGTGCCAGCACCCGACGGGAGAATTCACCCCTCCACTTT. This codes for CASTRRENSPLHF. This rearrangement joins TRBV7-6 to TRBJ1-6; no clear D gene. Germline loops: CDR1 SGHVS, CDR2 FNYEAQ. The ends were cut back, 7 bases at V and 7 bases at J, with 11 bases in the middle. The CDR3 spans 13 residues.

This clone occurred once. The chain employs TRBV4-1 and TRBJ2-7, with 9 positions matching TRBD2. J was trimmed by 1 base and V by 1 base; bases with no gene match: 5. Germline V gene sequence: CDR1 MGHRA, CDR2 YSYEKL. The CDR3 consists of 16 residues. In DNA form, the CDR3 reads TGCGCCAGCAGCCAAGTAGCGGGAGCCCAGTCCTACGAGCAGTACTTC. Translation gives CASSQVAGAQSYEQYF.

This clone has only one observation. The rearrangement joins TRBV10-3 to TRBJ1-1; 7 bases are shared with TRBD1. The CDR3 loop spans 14 amino acids. Germline CDR1 and CDR2: ENHRY and SYGVKD. Germline trimming cut 2 bases from V and 3 bases from J; bases unmatched to any gene: 3. In nucleotides, the CDR3 is TGTGCCATCAGTGAGAGGGGGCCCGACACTGAAGCTTTCTTT. Protein sequence: CAISERGPDTEAFF.

This clone was recorded only once. The J gene is TRBJ2-2, the V gene TRBV7-8, with 9 bases identical to TRBD2. The CDR3 is made up of 18 amino acids. Looked up from germline, CDR1 is SGHVS and CDR2 is FQNEAQ. V shed 5 bases and J 7 bases; nucleotides not matched to a gene: 17. CDR3: CASSRIPRIERGDGELFF. The CDR3 coding sequence is TGTGCCAGCAGCCGAATCCCCCGGATCGAGCGGGGGGACGGGGAGCTGTTTTTT. The variable domain in full, completed from reference TRBV7-8 and TRBJ2-2, reads GAGVSQSPRYKVAKRGQDVALRCDPISGHVSLFWYQQALGQGPEFLTYFQNEAQLDKSGLPSDRFFAERPEGSVSTLKIQRTQQEDSAVYLCASSRIPRIERGDGELFFGEGSRLTVL.

There are a few counts of this clone. CDR3 sequence reads: CASRANTEAFF. The CDR3 DNA sequence: TGTGCCAGCAGGGCGAACACTGAAGCTTTCTTT. The chain carries TRBV6-5 and TRBJ1-1, with unresolved D. V gave up 6 bases and J gave up 1 base, with 3 bases separating them. From germline, CDR1 is MNHEY and CDR2 SVGAGI. The CDR3 is 11 amino acids.

This clone was seen a single time. The chain has TRBV4-1 and TRBJ2-7; tentatively, D is TRBD2 (5 bases). The CDR3 sequence is 14 residues long. The germline V gene has CDR1 MGHRA and CDR2 YSYEKL. Between the trimmed V and J ends, which lost 5 bases and 0 bases, there was a span of 11 bases. The CDR3 DNA reads TGCGCCAGCAGCAATGAAGGGAGCTCCTACGAGCAGTACTTC. It specifies CASSNEGSSYEQYF.

The rearrangement uses TRBV6-6 and TRBJ2-7; tentative D call: TRBD1 (5 bases). CDR3 length: 13 residues. Deletions cut 5 bases from V and 3 bases from J, with 11 bases between. Germline loops: CDR1 MNHNY, CDR2 SVGAGI (reference sequence). CDR3 loop: CASSPDSVYEQYF. In DNA, the CDR3 is TGTGCCAGCAGTCCTGACAGCGTCTACGAGCAGTACTTC.